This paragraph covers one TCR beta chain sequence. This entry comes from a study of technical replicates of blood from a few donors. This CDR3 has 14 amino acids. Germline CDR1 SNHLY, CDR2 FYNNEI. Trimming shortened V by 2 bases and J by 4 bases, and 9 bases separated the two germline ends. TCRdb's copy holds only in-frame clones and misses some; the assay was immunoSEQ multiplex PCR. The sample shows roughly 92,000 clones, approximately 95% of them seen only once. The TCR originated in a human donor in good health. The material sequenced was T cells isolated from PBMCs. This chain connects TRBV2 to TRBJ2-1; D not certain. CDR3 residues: CASSESGQYNEQFF. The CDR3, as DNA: TGTGCCAGCAGTGAATCTGGGCAGTACAATGAGCAGTTCTTC.